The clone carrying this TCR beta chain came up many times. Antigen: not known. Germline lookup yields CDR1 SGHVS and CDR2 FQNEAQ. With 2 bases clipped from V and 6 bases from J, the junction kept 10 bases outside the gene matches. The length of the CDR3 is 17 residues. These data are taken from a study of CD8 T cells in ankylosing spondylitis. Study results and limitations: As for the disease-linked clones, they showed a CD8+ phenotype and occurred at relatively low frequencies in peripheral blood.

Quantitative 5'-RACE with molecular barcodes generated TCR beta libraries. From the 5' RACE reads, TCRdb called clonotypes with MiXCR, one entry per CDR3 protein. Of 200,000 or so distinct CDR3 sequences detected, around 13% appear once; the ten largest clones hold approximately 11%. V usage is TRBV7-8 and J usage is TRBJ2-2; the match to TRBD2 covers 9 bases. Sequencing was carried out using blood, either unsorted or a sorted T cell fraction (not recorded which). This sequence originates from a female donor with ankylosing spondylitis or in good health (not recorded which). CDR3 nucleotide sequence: TGTGCCAGCAGCTTAATCCCCCTAGCGGGATTGGCCGGGGAGCTGTTTTTT. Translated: CASSLIPLAGLAGELFF.